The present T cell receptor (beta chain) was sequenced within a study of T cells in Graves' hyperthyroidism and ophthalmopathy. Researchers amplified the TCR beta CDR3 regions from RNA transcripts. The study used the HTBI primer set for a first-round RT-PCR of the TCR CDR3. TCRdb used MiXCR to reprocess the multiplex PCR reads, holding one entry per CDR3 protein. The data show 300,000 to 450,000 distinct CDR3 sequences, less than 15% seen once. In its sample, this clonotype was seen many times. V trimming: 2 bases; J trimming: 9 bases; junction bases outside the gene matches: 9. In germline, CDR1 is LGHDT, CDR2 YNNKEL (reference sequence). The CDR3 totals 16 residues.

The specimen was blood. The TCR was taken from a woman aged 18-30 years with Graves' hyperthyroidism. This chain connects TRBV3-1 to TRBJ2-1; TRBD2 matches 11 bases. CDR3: CASSQIAGGFSVEQFF. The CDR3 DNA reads TGTGCCAGCAGCCAAATAGCGGGAGGGTTTAGCGTTGAGCAGTTCTTC.